A single T cell receptor (beta chain) is shown here with its context. Its target is unknown. This entry is derived from a study of cytomegalovirus exposure and HLA in healthy donors. V shed 7 bases and J 1 base; nucleotides not matched to a gene: 13. Germline CDR1 reads MNHEY; CDR2 reads SMNVEV (reference sequence). This CDR3 has 16 residues. Study outcomes and limitations: Sequencing depth across donors, presence/absence analyses assumed, was roughly uniform. TRBV6-2, TRBV6-3 and some other V segments were excluded as indistinguishable. A prior analysis recorded that most TCR beta V segments were productive about 87% or about 30% of the time. A later analysis showed that HLA-associated TCR beta chains had undergone more clonal expansion than equally common others.

PCR employed 60 Vbeta and 13 Jbeta primers. The data were produced by immunoSEQ multiplex PCR, yet TCRdb's version contains in-frame clones alone and is incomplete. Here the sample spans some 110,000 clones, less than 85% being singletons. J is TRBJ2-7 and V is TRBV27, with 7 bases aligning to TRBD1. The TCR sequence derives from a man in his forties or fifties in good health and CMV-seropositive. Sequenced: PBMCs. The CDR3 spells CASKLQGPVGSYEQYF. DNA for the CDR3: TGTGCCAGCAAGCTACAGGGGCCCGTTGGTTCCTACGAGCAGTACTTC.